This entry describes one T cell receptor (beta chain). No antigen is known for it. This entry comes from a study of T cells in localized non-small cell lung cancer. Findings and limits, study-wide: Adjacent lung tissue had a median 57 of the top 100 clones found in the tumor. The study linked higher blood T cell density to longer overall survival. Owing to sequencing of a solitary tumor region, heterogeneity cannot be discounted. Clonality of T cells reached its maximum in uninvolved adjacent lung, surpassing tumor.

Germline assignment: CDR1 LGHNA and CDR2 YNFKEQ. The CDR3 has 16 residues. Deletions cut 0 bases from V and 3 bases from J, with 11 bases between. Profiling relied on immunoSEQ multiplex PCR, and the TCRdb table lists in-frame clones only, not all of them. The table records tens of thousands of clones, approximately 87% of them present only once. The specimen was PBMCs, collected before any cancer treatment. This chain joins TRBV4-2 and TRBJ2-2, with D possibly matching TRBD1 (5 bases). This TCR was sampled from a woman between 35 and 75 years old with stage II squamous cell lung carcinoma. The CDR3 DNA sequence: TGTGCCAGCAGCCAAGATCGGCAACAGGACACCGGGGAGCTGTTTTTT. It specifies CASSQDRQQDTGELFF.